Listed here is a single T cell receptor beta chain. Antigen: not known. The data were obtained in a study of post-analysis software for immune sequencing data. Background on the study: Patients had relapsing-remitting, secondary progressive or progressive-relapsing multiple sclerosis; some lacked subtype. General study findings and limits: Compared against controls, patients with multiple sclerosis displayed significantly lower normalized Chao1 diversity. Co-batched samples clustered tightly together by F measure. Included in a set of about 5 TRBV segments more frequent in patients than controls were TRBV5-6, TRBV5-1 and TRBV20-1.

Researchers reported that TCR beta cDNA libraries carried unique molecular identifiers. TCRdb redid the calling of the PCR reads with MiXCR, one entry per CDR3 protein. The sample contains under 900,000 distinct CDR3 sequences, about 53% of which appear only once. Unmatched junction bases numbered 11, after V lost 6 bases and J lost 9 bases. The germline V gene encodes CDR1 SGHRS and CDR2 YFSETQ. The CDR3 sequence is 13 residues long. Sequencing was performed on blood. This sequence was found in a girl aged 5 to 17 with multiple sclerosis. This chain uses TRBV5-1 with TRBJ2-5; 7 bases are a match to TRBD1. CDR3 bases: TGCGCCAGCAACCTGGGGGACAGCGGACCCCAGTACTTC. Encoded protein: CASNLGDSGPQYF.